This T cell receptor (beta chain) is drawn from a study of OX40 agonist ivuxolimab in advanced cancers. Clones were sequenced by immunoSEQ multiplex PCR, and TCRdb holds only the in-frame ones, with some missing. The sample lists roughly 28,000 clones; around 80% were seen once. Trimming left V 2 bases short and J 6 bases short, with 16 bases between. This CDR3 is 15 amino acids long. CDR1 MNHNY and CDR2 SVGAGI come from the germline V gene (reference sequence). The chain has TRBV6-6 and TRBJ1-2, with D possibly matching TRBD1 (6 bases). The sample was CD4+ or CD8+ T cells sorted from blood, taken in a trial of the OX40 agonist ivuxolimab. The TCR comes from an adult with an advanced solid tumor such as melanoma, head and neck, liver or kidney cancer. DNA of the CDR3: TGTGCCAGCAGTTACGATCTCTGGGGGGCGGATGGCTACACCTTC. Translating gives CASSYDLWGADGYTF.